The next 25 T cell receptor beta chains were all read from a single sample in a study of cytomegalovirus exposure and HLA in healthy donors. It was with 60 Vbeta and 13 Jbeta primers that the PCR ran. The assay was immunoSEQ multiplex PCR, and TCRdb's table has in-frame clones only and misses some. The table lists approximately 100,000 clones, around 75% of them singletons. Sequenced sample: PBMCs. These receptors were taken from a man aged 50-60 years in good health and CMV-seronegative.

This sequence joins TRBV7-8 and TRBJ2-7; TRBD1 is a possible D gene (6 bases). V was shortened by 5 bases and J by 7 bases, with 24 bases between the two germline ends. CDR3 length: 16 amino acids. CDR1 SGHVS and CDR2 FQNEAQ come from the germline V gene. Here the CDR3 DNA reads TGTGCCAGCAGCCTAAAGGGGGTAACGGCGGCTGAAGAGCAGTACTTC. This encodes CASSLKGVTAAEEQYF.

The chain combines TRBV7-6 with TRBJ1-5; no definite D call. This CDR3 is 13 amino acids long. CDR1 and CDR2 from the germline V gene are SGHVS and FNYEAQ. The V gene lost 5 bases and the J gene lost 4 bases, with 9 bases spanning the gap. In DNA form, the CDR3 reads TGTGCCAGCAGCATGGGGAGGAATCAGCCCCAGCATTTT. It is translated as CASSMGRNQPQHF.

This sequence joins TRBV27 and TRBJ1-4; the D gene is possibly TRBD1 (5 bases). Germline loops: CDR1 MNHEY, CDR2 SMNVEV (reference sequence). CDR3 length: 15 residues. V lost 6 bases to trimming and J lost 1 base, with 12 bases between them. In nucleotides, the CDR3 is TGTGCCAGCAGGCAATGGACACGAACTAATGAAAAACTGTTTTTT. Its translation is CASRQWTRTNEKLFF.

This clone was counted a single time. V and J are TRBV6-6 and TRBJ1-1; 8 bases align to TRBD1. The CDR3 totals 11 residues. The germline V gene encodes CDR1 MNHNY and CDR2 SVGAGI (reference sequence). V shed 8 bases and J 6 bases; nucleotides not matched to a gene: 2. The CDR3 sequence: CASAGGPEAFF. CDR3 nucleotides: TGTGCCAGCGCAGGGGGCCCTGAAGCTTTCTTT.

This clone appeared a few times. The CDR3 DNA follows: TGTGCCAGCAGCTCAGCGCTAGCGGGAGGGCCAGAAGAGCAGTACTTC. Translation gives CASSSALAGGPEEQYF. This chain connects TRBV7-2 to TRBJ2-7, with TRBD2 identical over 12 bases. The CDR3 runs 16 residues. Per the germline V gene, CDR1 is SGHTA and CDR2 is FQGNSA. The ends lost 4 bases at V and 7 bases at J; junction bases unmatched: 11.

The rearrangement uses TRBV13 and TRBJ2-3; maybe TRBD1 (6 bases). CDR1 PRHDT and CDR2 FYEKMQ come from the germline V gene (reference sequence). V was cut by 0 bases and J by 3 bases, with 13 bases left in between. This CDR3 is built from 16 residues. This CDR3 is CASSLGSGDETDTQYF. The CDR3 DNA sequence: TGTGCCAGCAGCTTAGGGTCAGGGGACGAAACAGATACGCAGTATTTT. Filled out from reference TRBV13 and TRBJ2-3, the complete variable domain reads AAGVIQSPRHLIKEKRETATLKCYPIPRHDTVYWYQQGPGQDPQFLISFYEKMQSDKGSIPDRFSAQQFSDYHSELNMSSLELGDSALYFCASSLGSGDETDTQYFGPGTRLTVL.

The CDR3 loop reads CASSLQGAVKENTIYF. The CDR3, as DNA: TGTGCCAGCAGTTTACAGGGGGCCGTTAAAGAAAACACCATATATTTT. The V call is TRBV28, the J call TRBJ1-3; TRBD1 aligns across 8 bases. J lost 6 bases, V lost 2 bases, and 9 bases had no gene match. This CDR3 contains 16 residues. Germline CDR1 MDHEN, CDR2 SYDVKM.

This chain joins TRBV27 and TRBJ2-5, with 7 nucleotides matching TRBD2. The CDR3 is 14 amino acids. Germline V CDR1 and CDR2: MNHEY, SMNVEV (reference sequence). V trimming: 3 bases; J trimming: 2 bases; junction bases outside the gene matches: 3. The CDR3 is CASSLGGDQETQYF. The CDR3 DNA reads as TGTGCCAGCAGTTTGGGAGGGGATCAAGAGACCCAGTACTTC.

The chain employs TRBV4-2 and TRBJ2-5, with TRBD2 as a possible D gene (7 bases). The J call is uncertain, as TRBJ2-7 better fits the DNA end. The CDR3 loop spans 15 amino acids. Germline assignment: CDR1 LGHNA and CDR2 YNFKEQ. The CDR3 is CASSQPRGGLPEQYF. CDR3 bases: TGTGCCAGCAGCCAACCTAGGGGGGGACTTCCCGAGCAGTACTTC.

The V gene is TRBV2, the J gene TRBJ1-2, with TRBD1 matching 8 bases. CDR3 length: 14 amino acids. Germline V lookup: CDR1 SNHLY, CDR2 FYNNEI. V lost 4 bases to trimming and J lost 6 bases; unmatched junction nucleotides: 7. CDR3 sequence reads: CASSVLRGPHGYTF. The CDR3 coding sequence is TGTGCCAGCAGTGTCCTCAGGGGGCCGCATGGCTACACCTTC.

The genes are TRBV18 and TRBJ1-5; 7 bases are a match to TRBD1. The CDR3 has 13 residues. The germline V gene encodes CDR1 KGHSH and CDR2 LQKENI. Trimming removed 8 bases from V and 5 bases from J; junction bases left unmatched: 6. This chain's CDR3 is CASRQGGDQPQHF. CDR3 sequence (DNA): TGTGCCAGCCGACAGGGTGGCGATCAGCCCCAGCATTTT.

The rearrangement uses TRBV11-2 and TRBJ1-2; no reliable D call. The CDR3 has 12 residues. Trimming took off 0 bases at V and 6 bases at J, with 5 bases between the two ends. Looked up from germline, CDR1 is SGHAT and CDR2 is FQNNGV. CDR3 nucleotide sequence: TGTGCCAGCAGCTTAGAAGGAGATGGCTACACCTTC. This sequence encodes CASSLEGDGYTF.

The chain has TRBV9 and TRBJ2-3; 11 bases agree with TRBD2. This CDR3 spans 16 amino acids. The J segment lost 2 bases and the V segment lost 3 bases, leaving 5 bases of the junction unmatched. Germline V gene lookup returns CDR1 SGDLS and CDR2 YYNGEE. The CDR3 region is CASSAGTSGYTDTQYF. The CDR3 DNA reads TGTGCCAGCAGCGCAGGGACTAGCGGTTACACAGATACGCAGTATTTT. Complete variable domain (other parts from reference TRBV9 and TRBJ2-3): DSGVTQTPKHLITATGQRVTLRCSPRSGDLSVYWYQQSLDQGLQFLIQYYNGEERAKGNILERFSAQQFPDLHSELNLSSLELGDSALYFCASSAGTSGYTDTQYFGPGTRLTVL.

This rearrangement joins TRBV27 to TRBJ1-2; D is possibly TRBD1 (6 bases). Trimming pared 2 bases from V and 4 bases from J, leaving 14 bases between. Germline lookup yields CDR1 MNHEY and CDR2 SMNVEV (reference sequence). This CDR3 spans 15 amino acids. For the CDR3, the DNA is TGTGCCAGCAGTTTAGCCCAGGGGATAGGCTATGGCTACACCTTC. Its translation is CASSLAQGIGYGYTF.

The chain links TRBV5-8 to TRBJ1-4; 7 nucleotides line up with TRBD1. V lost 4 bases and J lost 8; bases outside the gene matches: 8. CDR3 size: 14 residues. The germline CDR1 and CDR2 sequences are SGHTS and YDEGEE. The CDR3 coding sequence is TGTGCCAGCAGCATCGGACAGGTTCGGGAAAAACTGTTTTTT. Encoded protein: CASSIGQVREKLFF.

The chain has TRBV6-5 and TRBJ1-5; D is unclear. The CDR3 covers 15 residues. V lost 0 bases to trimming and J lost 0 bases, with 6 bases between them. CDR1 and CDR2 from the germline V gene are MNHEY and SVGAGI. CDR3 bases: TGTGCCAGCAGTTACTCGACAAATAGCAATCAGCCCCAGCATTTT. Translated: CASSYSTNSNQPQHF.

The CDR3 sequence is CASGSPNPSGGTGELFF. The CDR3, as DNA: TGTGCTAGTGGTTCCCCGAATCCTAGCGGGGGAACCGGGGAGCTGTTTTTT. The chain recombines TRBV12-5 with TRBJ2-2, with 10 nucleotides matching TRBD2. The CDR3 runs to 17 residues. Germline V CDR1 and CDR2: LGHNT, FRNRAP. The V gene end was trimmed by 4 bases and the J gene end by 5 bases; junction bases not matched to a gene: 10.

This chain joins TRBV25-1 and TRBJ1-2, with 9 bases identical to TRBD1. This CDR3 is built from 13 residues. Trimming took 4 bases from V and 8 from J; bases not matched to a gene: 5. CDR1 and CDR2 (germline): MGHDK, SYGVNS. The CDR3 reads CASSVQGAGGYTF. CDR3 DNA sequence: TGTGCCAGCAGTGTACAGGGGGCGGGAGGCTACACCTTC.

The genes are TRBV6-5 and TRBJ2-3, with D possibly matching TRBD2 (6 bases). V was shortened by 6 bases and J by 5 bases, with 18 bases between the two germline ends. There are 15 residues in the CDR3. CDR1 MNHEY and CDR2 SVGAGI come from the germline V gene. Written as DNA, the CDR3 is TGTGCCAGCAGGGGAACGGGACTCTCCAGAGATACGCAGTATTTT. Protein product: CASRGTGLSRDTQYF.

CDR3 DNA sequence: TGTGCCAGCAGCCCAGGGGCGGGGGCGCAAGAGACCCAGTACTTC. Translating gives CASSPGAGAQETQYF. V and J are TRBV7-7 and TRBJ2-5, with D perhaps TRBD2 (7 bases). Germline V gene sequence: CDR1 SSHAT, CDR2 FNYEAQ (reference sequence). V was trimmed by 5 bases and J by 2 bases, leaving 15 bases between them. This CDR3 is built from 15 residues.

V and J are TRBV5-1 and TRBJ2-3; 8 bases line up with TRBD2. V was clipped by 0 bases and J by 4 bases; unmatched bases: 7. CDR3 length equals 16 residues. CDR1 SGHRS and CDR2 YFSETQ come from the germline V gene. CDR3 protein: CASSLDGLAGPDTQYF. The CDR3 coding sequence is TGCGCCAGCAGCTTGGATGGGCTAGCGGGCCCAGATACGCAGTATTTT.

The CDR3 bases are TGTGCCAGCAGACAGACAGGGGACACTGAAGCTTTCTTT. It specifies CASRQTGDTEAFF. The genes are TRBV6-5 and TRBJ1-1; 8 positions agree with TRBD1. The CDR3 has 13 amino acids. The V and J ends lost 6 bases and 3 bases, in that order; junction bases with no gene match: 3. Germline values: CDR1 MNHEY, CDR2 SVGAGI.

V is TRBV6-5 and J is TRBJ1-2, with D hard to call. The CDR3 loop spans 14 amino acids. The ends were cut back, 0 bases at V and 4 bases at J, with 9 bases in the middle. Germline V CDR1 and CDR2: MNHEY, SVGAGI. The CDR3 region is CASSYSGPSYGYTF. The CDR3 nucleotides are TGTGCCAGCAGTTACTCTGGGCCCTCCTATGGCTACACCTTC.

This clone occurred a few times. The V gene is TRBV4-1, the J gene TRBJ1-6, with D tentatively TRBD1 (5 bases). V lost 3 bases and J 6 bases, leaving 12 bases between the germline ends. The germline gives CDR1 MGHRA, CDR2 YSYEKL. CDR3 size: 15 residues. This CDR3 reads CASSQLQASNSPLHF. CDR3 in DNA: TGCGCCAGCAGCCAGCTACAGGCTAGTAATTCACCCCTCCACTTT.

The chain carries TRBV6-5 and TRBJ2-1; D is ambiguous. Germline lookup yields CDR1 MNHEY and CDR2 SVGAGI. The CDR3 sequence is 12 residues long. V was pared by 4 bases and J by 4 bases, with 5 bases between. The CDR3 DNA follows: TGTGCCAGCAGTTCCAGGTACAATGAGCAGTTCTTC. Residues: CASSSRYNEQFF.